Presented here are 17 T cell receptor beta chains from one specimen sequenced in a study of regulatory T cells in long-lasting Graves disease (dated by TCRdb to the early 2020s). The library came from multiplex PCR. The instrument was an Illumina HiSeq 4000. To build TCR beta libraries, CDR3 regions were amplified by Arm-PCR using iRepertoire HTBI primers. TCRdb's own reprocessing of the public reads used fastp at Q25 and MiXCR and kept productive beta chains. One record per CDR3 amino acid sequence lists the most common genes and DNA. Present in this sample are more than 300,000 distinct CDR3 sequences, about 18% of which were seen just once. The ten largest make up less than 35% of the sample. The sample's time point label, decoded: persistent/refractory GD, antithyroid drugs over 5 years with positive TRAb. For both TCR sequencing and RNA sequencing, RNA was extracted from PBMCs in TRIzol. Sequencing was performed on peripheral blood mononuclear cells (PBMCs), taken when the disease was refractory, from a patient treated with antithyroid drugs. The receptor set was obtained from a female donor with Graves disease.

This clonotype has ten or more counts. The chain uses TRBV6-5 and TRBJ2-5; D may be TRBD2 (5 bases). This CDR3 is 13 amino acids long. The germline V gene encodes CDR1 MNHEY and CDR2 SVGAGI. V was cut by 4 bases and J by 3 bases, with 9 bases left in between. DNA for the CDR3: TGTGCCAGCAGTTCGGTCGGGAAAGAGACCCAGTACTTC. This encodes CASSSVGKETQYF.

This clonotype has at least ten counts. J is TRBJ1-1 and V is TRBV12-3 or TRBV12-4, with D uncertain. Trimming pared 2 bases from V and 1 base from J, leaving 11 bases between. This CDR3 region has 15 residues. The CDR3 protein is CASSLSRDWNTEAFF. The CDR3 DNA sequence: TGTGCCAGCAGTTTATCCCGGGATTGGAACACTGAAGCTTTCTTT.

This chain connects TRBV7-2 to TRBJ2-2; TRBD2 matches 9 bases. V gave up 6 bases and J gave up 4 bases; unmatched junction bases: 9. The CDR3 covers 16 residues. The germline V gene has CDR1 SGHTA and CDR2 FQGNSA. The CDR3 loop is CASSLLAGVVTGELFF. For the CDR3, the DNA is TGTGCCAGCAGTTTATTAGCGGGGGTAGTCACCGGGGAGCTGTTTTTT.

The rearrangement joins TRBV3-1 to TRBJ2-7; possible D gene TRBD2, 5 bases. CDR1 is LGHDT, CDR2 YNNKEL, per germline (reference sequence). V was clipped by 0 bases and J by 0 bases, with 15 bases between them. This CDR3 has 17 amino acids. CDR3 residues: CASSQEILEAFSYEQYF. The CDR3 nucleotides read TGTGCCAGCAGCCAAGAAATACTAGAAGCCTTCTCCTACGAGCAGTACTTC.

The gene calls are TRBV5-1 and TRBJ2-7; D is ambiguous. The germline V gene has CDR1 SGHRS and CDR2 YFSETQ. V lost 5 bases, J lost 0 bases, and 15 bases lay in between. This CDR3 has 15 residues. The CDR3 sequence is CASRPPAATSYEQYF. The CDR3 DNA reads TGCGCCAGCAGACCTCCCGCAGCGACCTCCTACGAGCAGTACTTC.

The chain recombines TRBV20-1 with TRBJ2-1; D ambiguous. The CDR3 runs to 14 residues. Per germline, CDR1 DFQATT and CDR2 SNEGSKA (reference sequence). V lost 5 bases and J lost 0, with 11 bases in between. The CDR3 spells CSAPQTSSYNEQFF. In nucleotides, the CDR3 is TGCAGTGCTCCCCAGACAAGCTCCTACAATGAGCAGTTCTTC.

This clonotype occurred once. The V call is TRBV7-2, the J call TRBJ1-3; no reliable D call. The CDR3 extends over 14 amino acids. The germline V gene encodes CDR1 SGHTA and CDR2 FQGNSA. Trimming shortened V by 4 bases and J by 0 bases, and 7 bases separated the two germline ends. The CDR3 sequence: CASSSGTSGNTIYF. The DNA for the CDR3 is TGTGCCAGCAGCTCAGGAACCTCTGGAAACACCATATATTTT.

The J gene is TRBJ1-2, the V gene TRBV30; D is uncertain. This CDR3 has 12 amino acids. Germline CDR1 reads GTSNPN; CDR2 reads SVGIG (reference sequence). V lost 2 bases, J lost 8 bases, and 12 bases lay in between. The CDR3 DNA reads as TGTGCCTGGAGTTGGGAGGGAAGAGGCTACACCTTC. It yields the protein CAWSWEGRGYTF. Complete variable domain (other parts from reference TRBV30 and TRBJ1-2): SQTIHQWPATLVQPVGSPLSLECTVEGTSNPNLYWYRQAAGRGLQLLFYSVGIGQISSEVPQNLSASRPQDRQFILSSKKLLLSDSGFYLCAWSWEGRGYTFGSGTRLTVV.

This clonotype was observed many times. V usage is TRBV30 and J usage is TRBJ1-2; perhaps TRBD1 as D (6 bases). There are 14 residues in the CDR3. V was cut by 0 bases and J by 13 bases, with 21 bases left in between. The germline V gene has CDR1 GTSNPN and CDR2 SVGIG (reference sequence). CDR3: CAWSVPGAVKAGTF. The CDR3 DNA reads TGTGCCTGGAGTGTACCGGGGGCGGTAAAGGCCGGCACCTTC.

The table lists this clonotype with a few counts. This chain connects TRBV3-1 to TRBJ1-2; D possibly corresponds to TRBD1 (6 bases). Trimming shortened V by 4 bases and J by 2 bases, and 11 bases separated the two germline ends. The CDR3 contains 14 residues. Germline CDR1 reads LGHDT; CDR2 reads YNNKEL (reference sequence). The CDR3 DNA sequence: TGTGCCAGCAGCCCCGAGGGGGGGAACTATGGCTACACCTTC. Translation: CASSPEGGNYGYTF. The full variable domain, in which reference TRBV3-1 and TRBJ1-2 provide the parts outside the CDR3, is DTAVSQTPKYLVTQMGNDKSIKCEQNLGHDTMYWYKQDSKKFLKIMFSYNNKELIINETVPNRFSPKSPDKAHLNLHINSLELGDSAVYFCASSPEGGNYGYTFGSGTRLTVV.

This clonotype was recorded a few times. The CDR3 region has the DNA TGTGCCAGCAGCCAGTTTGGAACTTTCTACGAGCAGTACTTC. It is translated as CASSQFGTFYEQYF. The chain joins TRBV3-1 to TRBJ2-7, with D unclear. CDR3 length equals 14 residues. Germline V gives CDR1 LGHDT, CDR2 YNNKEL (reference sequence). V lost 3 bases and J lost 3, with 12 bases in between.

The chain joins TRBV7-2 to TRBJ2-2; 7 bases line up with TRBD2. V trimming: 4 bases; J trimming: 3 bases; junction bases outside the gene matches: 17. Looked up from germline, CDR1 is SGHTA and CDR2 is FQGNSA. This CDR3 spans 19 amino acids. DNA for the CDR3: TGTGCCAGCAGCTCCTCCGGCGGGAGCGCTCTCAGGGACACCGGGGAGCTGTTTTTT. Protein sequence: CASSSSGGSALRDTGELFF.

This clonotype occurred many times. The rearrangement links TRBV28 to TRBJ2-7, with 7 nucleotides matching TRBD1. The ends lost 3 bases at V and 2 bases at J; junction bases unmatched: 4. The CDR3 covers 14 residues. From germline, CDR1 is MDHEN and CDR2 SYDVKM. The CDR3 sequence: CASSFPGQTYEQYF. In nucleotides, the CDR3 is TGTGCCAGCAGTTTCCCGGGACAGACCTACGAGCAGTACTTC.

This clonotype was observed a few times. V is TRBV6-2 or TRBV6-3 and J is TRBJ2-4; the D gene is possibly TRBD2 (6 bases). Per germline, CDR1 MNHEY and CDR2 SVGEGT. The CDR3 extends over 14 amino acids. The V and J ends lost 2 bases and 12 bases respectively, with 17 bases between them. The CDR3 reads CASSYHGGVDSQYF. In nucleotides, the CDR3 is TGTGCCAGCAGTTACCACGGAGGGGTGGATTCTCAGTACTTC.

The chain joins TRBV4-3 to TRBJ2-7; 7 nucleotides match TRBD2. The CDR3 runs to 15 residues. Germline trimming cut 3 bases from V and 0 bases from J; bases unmatched to any gene: 5. Germline V gives CDR1 LGHNA, CDR2 YSLEER. This CDR3 reads CASSHGRGSSYEQYF. As DNA, the CDR3 is TGCGCCAGCAGCCATGGGCGGGGGAGCTCCTACGAGCAGTACTTC.

Many counts were recorded for this clonotype. The chain is built from TRBV10-3 and TRBJ1-1; TRBD1 agrees at 8 bases. The CDR3 is made up of 14 amino acids. CDR1 is ENHRY, CDR2 SYGVKD, per germline. With 4 bases clipped from V and 4 bases from J, the junction kept 5 bases outside the gene matches. This CDR3 reads CAISGGQGLTEAFF. The CDR3 DNA follows: TGTGCCATCAGTGGTGGACAGGGACTCACTGAAGCTTTCTTT.

The gene calls are TRBV29-1 and TRBJ2-7; 11 bases map to TRBD1. Unmatched junction bases numbered 5, after V lost 6 bases and J lost 4 bases. This CDR3 is built from 13 residues. CDR1 and CDR2 (germline): SQVTM, ANQGSEA. CDR3 residues: CSVWTGGGYEQYF. The CDR3 nucleotides read TGCAGCGTCTGGACAGGGGGCGGGTACGAGCAGTACTTC.